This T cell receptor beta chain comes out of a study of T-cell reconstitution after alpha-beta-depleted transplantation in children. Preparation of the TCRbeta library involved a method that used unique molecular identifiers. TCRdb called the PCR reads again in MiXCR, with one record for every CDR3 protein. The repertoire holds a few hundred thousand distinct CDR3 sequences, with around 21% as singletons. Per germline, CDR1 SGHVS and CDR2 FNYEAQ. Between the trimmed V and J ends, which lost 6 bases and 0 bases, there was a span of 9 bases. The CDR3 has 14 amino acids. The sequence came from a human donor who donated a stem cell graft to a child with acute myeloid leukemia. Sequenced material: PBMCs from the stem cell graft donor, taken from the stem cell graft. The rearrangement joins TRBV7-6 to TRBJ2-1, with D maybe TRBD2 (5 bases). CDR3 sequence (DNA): TGTGCCAGCAGGGACGGAGGCTCCTACAATGAGCAGTTCTTC. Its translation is CASRDGGSYNEQFF.